This is a list of T cell receptor beta chains from one sample in a study of regulatory T cells in long-lasting Graves disease. TCRdb recomputed calls from the multiplex PCR reads with MiXCR, one row per CDR3 protein. The sample records 240,000 or so distinct CDR3 sequences, roughly 21% being singletons. The material sequenced was peripheral blood mononuclear cells (PBMCs), taken at new diagnosis, from a patient treated with antithyroid drugs. The receptors come from a female donor with Graves disease. Each CDR3 is given with its conserved first and last residue. Fields, in order: CDR3 DNA, CDR3 protein, clone size, V gene, D gene, J gene. A D gene is named only where the DNA matches it firmly. The size of a clone is reported for some rows only, either as once, few or many, or as a class for expanded clones.

cdr3_nt: TGTGCCTGGAGTTCCGGACTAGCGGGAGAAAATCCGTTCTTC
cdr3_aa: CAWSSGLAGENPFF
clone_size: many
v_call: TRBV30
d_call: TRBD2
j_call: TRBJ2-1

cdr3_nt: TGTGCCAGCAGTTTAAGTGGGAGCACAGATACGCAGTATTTT
cdr3_aa: CASSLSGSTDTQYF
clone_size: many
v_call: TRBV12-3/TRBV12-4
d_call: NA
j_call: TRBJ2-3

cdr3_nt: TGCAGTGCAAAGGTATACAATGAGCAGTTCTTC
cdr3_aa: CSAKVYNEQFF
clone_size: NA
v_call: TRBV20-1
d_call: NA
j_call: TRBJ2-1

cdr3_nt: TGTGCCAGCAGCCCATCGGCTAACTACAATGAGCAGTTCTTC
cdr3_aa: CASSPSANYNEQFF
clone_size: NA
v_call: TRBV7-2
d_call: NA
j_call: TRBJ2-1

cdr3_nt: TGTGCCAGCAGTCCGGCTAGCTCCAAATATGGGTTCTACAATGAGCAGTTCTTC
cdr3_aa: CASSPASSKYGFYNEQFF
clone_size: few
v_call: TRBV6-2/TRBV6-3
d_call: NA
j_call: TRBJ2-1

cdr3_nt: TGCAGCGTTGCCCCCGGTGGAGGAGGGAACACAGATACGCAGTATTTT
cdr3_aa: CSVAPGGGGNTDTQYF
clone_size: few
v_call: TRBV29-1
d_call: NA
j_call: TRBJ2-3

cdr3_nt: TGTGCCAGCACCGAATACAGAGGGAACAATGAGCAGTTCTTC
cdr3_aa: CASTEYRGNNEQFF
clone_size: many
v_call: TRBV7-2
d_call: NA
j_call: TRBJ2-1

cdr3_nt: TGTGCCAGCAGCTTAGCGCAGGGGGCTCGTGAAAAACTGTTTTTT
cdr3_aa: CASSLAQGAREKLFF
clone_size: NA
v_call: TRBV13
d_call: TRBD1
j_call: TRBJ1-4

cdr3_nt: TGTGCCAGCAGCGGACAGCGAAGGGATGAGCAGTTCTTC
cdr3_aa: CASSGQRRDEQFF
clone_size: many
v_call: TRBV3-1
d_call: NA
j_call: TRBJ2-1

cdr3_nt: TGCGCCAGCAGCCAAGTAGGGGCTAGCACAGATACGCAGTATTTT
cdr3_aa: CASSQVGASTDTQYF
clone_size: many
v_call: TRBV4-3
d_call: NA
j_call: TRBJ2-3

cdr3_nt: TGCGCCAGCAGCCAATATTTTTCGGGACCCCAGCATTTT
cdr3_aa: CASSQYFSGPQHF
clone_size: NA
v_call: TRBV4-1
d_call: NA
j_call: TRBJ1-5

cdr3_nt: TGTGCCAGCAGTTTAGTCCGGGGGGGTACGCAAGAGACCCAGTACTTC
cdr3_aa: CASSLVRGGTQETQYF
clone_size: many
v_call: TRBV12-3/TRBV12-4
d_call: TRBD2
j_call: TRBJ2-5

cdr3_nt: TGCGCCAGCAGCCCCGGGCACTCTGGGGCCAACGTCCTGACTTTC
cdr3_aa: CASSPGHSGANVLTF
clone_size: many
v_call: TRBV10-1
d_call: NA
j_call: TRBJ2-6

cdr3_nt: TGTGCCAGCAGCTTATCTGCGGGGGGGCTTGATGAGCAGTTCTTC
cdr3_aa: CASSLSAGGLDEQFF
clone_size: NA
v_call: TRBV7-3
d_call: TRBD2
j_call: TRBJ2-1

cdr3_nt: TGCAGTGCTAGAATCCCCTCCGGGACTAGCGGGACAAGTGAGCAGTTCTTC
cdr3_aa: CSARIPSGTSGTSEQFF
clone_size: many
v_call: TRBV20-1
d_call: TRBD2
j_call: TRBJ2-1

cdr3_nt: TGTGCCAGCAGCCAAGGAGACAGGGGCAAGAACACTGAAGCTTTCTTT
cdr3_aa: CASSQGDRGKNTEAFF
clone_size: many
v_call: TRBV3-1
d_call: TRBD1
j_call: TRBJ1-1

cdr3_nt: TGTGCCATCAGTGAGACCATTGGGGAGACCCAGTACTTC
cdr3_aa: CAISETIGETQYF
clone_size: many
v_call: TRBV10-3
d_call: NA
j_call: TRBJ2-5

cdr3_nt: TGTGCCAGCAGAACAGCTGATACCATATATTTT
cdr3_aa: CASRTADTIYF
clone_size: few
v_call: TRBV6-1
d_call: NA
j_call: TRBJ1-3

cdr3_nt: TGTGCCAGCAGCGCGGGACTGATTAGCAATCAGCCCCAGCATTTT
cdr3_aa: CASSAGLISNQPQHF
clone_size: NA
v_call: TRBV9
d_call: NA
j_call: TRBJ1-5

cdr3_nt: TGTGCCAGCAGCCGCGGGACAGGGCAGAACCAGCCCCAGCATTTT
cdr3_aa: CASSRGTGQNQPQHF
clone_size: NA
v_call: TRBV11-3
d_call: TRBD1
j_call: TRBJ1-5

cdr3_nt: TGCGCCAGCAGCCCCCTGGACAGCCGCACTGAGCAGTTCTTC
cdr3_aa: CASSPLDSRTEQFF
clone_size: many
v_call: TRBV4-1
d_call: NA
j_call: TRBJ2-1

cdr3_nt: TGTGCCAGCAGGAGACACCTTAGCAATCAGCCCCAGCATTTT
cdr3_aa: CASRRHLSNQPQHF
clone_size: few
v_call: TRBV6-1
d_call: NA
j_call: TRBJ1-5

cdr3_nt: TGTGCCAGCAGCGTAGGAAGGCAGGACAACTATGGCTACACCTTC
cdr3_aa: CASSVGRQDNYGYTF
clone_size: many
v_call: TRBV9
d_call: NA
j_call: TRBJ1-2

cdr3_nt: TGTGCCAGCAGCTTACAACAGGGGGATGGCTACACCTTC
cdr3_aa: CASSLQQGDGYTF
clone_size: many
v_call: TRBV7-3
d_call: TRBD1
j_call: TRBJ1-2

cdr3_nt: TGTGCCAGCAGCTTAATGACAGACGCCTACGAGCAGTACTTC
cdr3_aa: CASSLMTDAYEQYF
clone_size: many
v_call: TRBV7-2
d_call: NA
j_call: TRBJ2-7

cdr3_nt: TGTGCCATCAGTGTGGGGACCGCTAATGAAAAACTGTTTTTC
cdr3_aa: CAISVGTANEKLFF
clone_size: NA
v_call: TRBV10-3
d_call: NA
j_call: TRBJ1-4

cdr3_nt: TGCGCCAGCAGCTTGTCCGCGGAGGGCAGGGAGACCCAGTACTTC
cdr3_aa: CASSLSAEGRETQYF
clone_size: many
v_call: TRBV5-1
d_call: NA
j_call: TRBJ2-5

cdr3_nt: TGTGCCAGCAGTAGCGTGACAGGGGGCCCCTCTGGAAACACCATATATTTT
cdr3_aa: CASSSVTGGPSGNTIYF
clone_size: many
v_call: TRBV28
d_call: TRBD1
j_call: TRBJ1-3

cdr3_nt: TGCGCCAGCAGTGAGTCCTCCCAGGGGTATGAGCAGTTCTTC
cdr3_aa: CASSESSQGYEQFF
clone_size: many
v_call: TRBV10-2
d_call: NA
j_call: TRBJ2-1

cdr3_nt: TGTGCCAGCAGCCCCGGGACTAGGCCCTACGAGCAGTACTTC
cdr3_aa: CASSPGTRPYEQYF
clone_size: NA
v_call: TRBV7-2
d_call: TRBD2
j_call: TRBJ2-7

cdr3_nt: TGTGCCAGCAGCCCCAACACAGGGAGCTCCTACAATGAGCAGTTCTTC
cdr3_aa: CASSPNTGSSYNEQFF
clone_size: many
v_call: TRBV7-8
d_call: NA
j_call: TRBJ2-1

cdr3_nt: TGTGCCAGCAGTTGGAAACTAGCGGGAGTCAAGGACTACGAGCAGTACTTC
cdr3_aa: CASSWKLAGVKDYEQYF
clone_size: many
v_call: TRBV7-9
d_call: TRBD2
j_call: TRBJ2-7

cdr3_nt: TGTGCCAGCGGGTTCTGGCCACTAGCGGGGGGGCATTTACGAACCACAGATACGCAGTATTTT
cdr3_aa: CASGFWPLAGGHLRTTDTQYF
clone_size: many
v_call: TRBV28
d_call: TRBD2
j_call: TRBJ2-3

cdr3_nt: TGTGCCAGCAGCTTAGATCCGTCGGGAGGGGCAGATACGCAGTATTTT
cdr3_aa: CASSLDPSGGADTQYF
clone_size: many
v_call: TRBV11-3
d_call: TRBD2
j_call: TRBJ2-3

cdr3_nt: TGTGCCAGCAGCCGGGCCGAGGGCGGCGAGCAGTACTTC
cdr3_aa: CASSRAEGGEQYF
clone_size: many
v_call: TRBV11-2
d_call: NA
j_call: TRBJ2-7

cdr3_nt: TGTGCCAGCTCACCAAAGGCGGGGAGCACAGATGCGCAGTATTTT
cdr3_aa: CASSPKAGSTDAQYF
clone_size: once
v_call: TRBV18
d_call: NA
j_call: TRBJ2-3

cdr3_nt: TGTGCCAGCAGATCAACACAAAACACTGAAGCTTTCTTT
cdr3_aa: CASRSTQNTEAFF
clone_size: many
v_call: TRBV6-1
d_call: NA
j_call: TRBJ1-1

cdr3_nt: TGTGCCTGGAGTGTACTAGCGGGAGAGCAGTTCTTC
cdr3_aa: CAWSVLAGEQFF
clone_size: few
v_call: TRBV30
d_call: TRBD2
j_call: TRBJ2-1

cdr3_nt: TGTGCCAGCAGGACCGGGGGAGTAGGAACTGAAGCTTTCTTT
cdr3_aa: CASRTGGVGTEAFF
clone_size: once
v_call: TRBV11-2
d_call: NA
j_call: TRBJ1-1

cdr3_nt: TGTGCCAGCAGCGTAGCTTGGGTGGTAGCTAATGAAAAACTGTTTTTT
cdr3_aa: CASSVAWVVANEKLFF
clone_size: NA
v_call: TRBV9
d_call: NA
j_call: TRBJ1-4